In its sample, the clone carrying this TCR beta chain was seen many times. Coverage ceases 3 residues before the CDR3 finishes, and the germline J gene fills in the end. This record comes from a study of T cell clonality in common variable immunodeficiency. The CDR3 has 14 residues. V lost 6 bases, J lost 1 base, and 9 bases lay in between. Per germline, CDR1 LNHDA and CDR2 SQIVND (reference sequence). TCRdb keeps only in-frame clones here, not all; method: immunoSEQ multiplex PCR. The sample holds around 52,000 clones, and no clone turns up only once. V and J are TRBV19 and TRBJ2-2; D ambiguous. The specimen was peripheral blood mononuclear cells. This TCR was recovered from a person aged 18 to 75 in good health. CDR3 sequence: CASRAGQNTGELFF. The DNA read from the CDR3 is TGTGCCAGTAGGGCAGGTCAGAACACCGGGGAG. The full variable domain, rest sourced from reference TRBV19 and TRBJ2-2, is DGGITQSPKYLFRKEGQNVTLSCEQNLNHDAMYWYRQDPGQGLRLIYYSQIVNDFQKGDIAEGYSVSREKKESFPLTVTSAQKNPTAFYLCASRAGQNTGELFFGEGSRLTVL.